This T cell receptor (beta chain) emerged from a study of cytomegalovirus exposure and HLA in healthy donors. General study points: In a later analysis, productive TCRs from donors in an Asian-associated ancestry cluster reportedly carried fewer N-insertions than the cohort mean. Some V segments could not be told apart, so they were left out, TRBV6-2 and TRBV6-3 among them. In a later analysis, a missense DCLRE1C variant was linked to TCR beta V- and J-gene trimming.

PCR involved 60 Vbeta and 13 Jbeta primers. TCRdb's table, derived via immunoSEQ multiplex PCR, lists solely in-frame clones and lacks some. This table holds 74,000 or so clones, roughly 76% found once. Comments on this clone: The target antigen is unknown.

CDR3 length equals 16 residues. Germline CDR1 SGHTA, CDR2 FQGNSA. The V and J ends lost 1 base and 0 bases respectively, with 12 bases between them. The chain joins TRBV7-2 to TRBJ1-1, with D hard to call. The receptor was derived from a woman aged 40 to 55 in good health and CMV-seronegative. The sample taken for sequencing was PBMCs. The CDR3 DNA sequence: TGTGCCAGCAGCTTAGACCCCTCCAGAATGAACACTGAAGCTTTCTTT. This translates into CASSLDPSRMNTEAFF.